The T cell receptor beta chain described here comes from a study of blood T cell repertoires in COVID-19. Study context: COVID-19 samples, acute and convalescent, were from the United States, Italy and Spain. In each case, the material was cDNA or gDNA derived from T cells, B-cell-depleted T cells, or PBMCs.

Seattle patient enrollment occurred during active infection, with longitudinal follow-up thereafter. As handled by the study authors: Nucleated cell counts were estimated from reference gene primer amplification. TCRdb keeps only in-frame clones here, not all; method: immunoSEQ multiplex PCR. V, J and clone size reflect that table, while D and trimming were determined from the DNA. The sample consists of 100,000 to 150,000 clones, 80% to 95% of them appearing once. This CDR3 is 15 amino acids long. The trim removed 6 bases at V and 6 bases at J, leaving 8 bases unmatched. Germline lookup yields CDR1 MNHEY and CDR2 SVGAGI.

Input material: peripheral blood. The origin of this receptor is a man aged 45-65 years with COVID-19, enrolled during active disease. The chain recombines TRBV6-5 with TRBJ1-5; 10 bases are shared with TRBD1. This chain's CDR3 is CASRHGQGVSQPQHF. The CDR3 coding sequence is TGTGCCAGCAGACACGGACAGGGGGTTAGTCAGCCCCAGCATTTT.